This entry lists 28 T cell receptor beta chains sequenced from one sample in a study of blood T cell repertoires in COVID-19. Clones were read by immunoSEQ multiplex PCR, and TCRdb kept only the in-frame ones, dropping some. The sample shows 100,000 to 150,000 clones, around nine tenths of them seen only once. The sample was peripheral blood. The receptors were gathered from a woman aged 45 to 65 with acute or convalescent COVID-19.

This chain links TRBV19 with TRBJ1-2; D is unclear. Germline CDR1 reads LNHDA; CDR2 reads SQIVND (reference sequence). This CDR3 contains 15 residues. Trimming removed 2 bases from V and 5 bases from J, with 15 bases in between. The CDR3 loop is CASSISSRGGYGYTF. CDR3 bases: TGTGCCAGTAGTATATCGTCCCGGGGAGGGTATGGCTACACCTTC. Full variable domain (missing parts from reference TRBV19 and TRBJ1-2): DGGITQSPKYLFRKEGQNVTLSCEQNLNHDAMYWYRQDPGQGLRLIYYSQIVNDFQKGDIAEGYSVSREKKESFPLTVTSAQKNPTAFYLCASSISSRGGYGYTFGSGTRLTVV.

The J gene is TRBJ1-2, the V gene TRBV7-2, with D tentatively TRBD1 (6 bases). This CDR3 has 15 residues. Per germline, CDR1 SGHTA and CDR2 FQGNSA. Trimming shortened V by 1 base and J by 4 bases, and 13 bases separated the two germline ends. The DNA for the CDR3 is TGTGCCAGCAGCTTAGGGCCGGGACAAAGCTATGGCTACACCTTC. This codes for CASSLGPGQSYGYTF.

This chain connects TRBV18 to TRBJ2-5; 13 bases match TRBD2. The CDR3 runs to 16 residues. From germline, CDR1 is KGHSH and CDR2 LQKENI. The V gene end was trimmed by 6 bases and the J gene end by 4 bases; junction bases not matched to a gene: 8. The DNA for the CDR3 is TGTGCCAGCTCCCGAGGACTAGCGGGAGCTGGAGAGACCCAGTACTTC. The encoded protein is CASSRGLAGAGETQYF.

V usage is TRBV6-2 or TRBV6-3 and J usage is TRBJ2-5; TRBD1 might be the D (6 bases). From germline, CDR1 is MNHEY and CDR2 SVGEGT. Between the trimmed V and J ends, which lost 2 bases and 5 bases, there was a span of 18 bases. The CDR3 spans 16 residues. This chain's CDR3 is CASSYLQWAGEETQYF. The CDR3 DNA follows: TGTGCCAGCAGTTACCTCCAGTGGGCAGGGGAGGAGACCCAGTACTTC.

The chain uses TRBV5-6 and TRBJ1-2; TRBD1 matches 9 bases. The CDR3 contains 14 residues. The J segment lost 10 bases and the V segment lost 0 bases, leaving 7 bases of the junction unmatched. Germline-derived CDR1 and CDR2 are SGHDT and YYEEEE. The CDR3 DNA reads as TGTGCCAGCAGCTTGGGGTGGACAGGGGTAGTCTACACCTTC. Its translation is CASSLGWTGVVYTF.

The J gene is TRBJ2-7, the V gene TRBV30; D call uncertain. The V end lost 3 bases, the J end lost 1 base, and 7 bases lay between the germline ends. There are 12 residues in the CDR3. Germline values: CDR1 GTSNPN, CDR2 SVGIG (reference sequence). The CDR3 nucleotides read TGTGCCTGGAGCCCGGTTTCCTACGAGCAGTACTTC. Its protein product is CAWSPVSYEQYF.

The CDR3 sequence: CASSLRGAIGANVLTF. The CDR3 nucleotides are TGTGCCAGCAGCTTACGGGGGGCGATAGGGGCCAACGTCCTGACTTTC. This chain links TRBV5-6 with TRBJ2-6; possible D gene TRBD2, 7 bases. Germline CDR1 is SGHDT and CDR2 is YYEEEE. The length of the CDR3 is 16 residues. The V end lost 2 bases, the J end lost 4 bases, and 13 bases lay between the germline ends.

The rearrangement joins TRBV7-6 to TRBJ1-5; TRBD1 aligns across 7 bases. The CDR3 spans 15 residues. Germline assignment: CDR1 SGHVS and CDR2 FNYEAQ. Trimming cost V 1 base and J 6 bases; bases outside gene matches: 6. The chain's CDR3 is CASSLVAGGTQPQHF. Written as DNA, the CDR3 is TGTGCCAGCAGCTTAGTGGCAGGGGGGACTCAGCCCCAGCATTTT.

The rearrangement joins TRBV5-1 to TRBJ2-7; D remains ambiguous. V lost 0 bases and J lost 7, with 14 bases in between. The CDR3 sequence is 14 residues long. Germline V CDR1 and CDR2: SGHRS, YFSETQ. In DNA, the CDR3 is TGCGCCAGCAGCTTGGGACTGAATAAGGAGGAGCAGTACTTC. Protein sequence: CASSLGLNKEEQYF.

The V and J genes are TRBV24-1 and TRBJ2-2; TRBD1 agrees at 7 bases. J was trimmed by 3 bases and V by 4 bases; bases with no gene match: 10. Germline assignment: CDR1 KGHDR and CDR2 SFDVKD. The CDR3 runs to 17 residues. CDR3 amino acids: CATSERAGTEYTGELFF. CDR3 DNA sequence: TGTGCCACCAGTGAACGTGCCGGGACAGAGTACACCGGGGAGCTGTTTTTT.

This chain links TRBV12-3 or TRBV12-4 with TRBJ1-2; D remains unclear. The V and J ends lost 3 bases and 2 bases respectively, with 7 bases between them. The CDR3 is 13 amino acids. The CDR3 loop is CASSFSPNYGYTF. The CDR3 nucleotides are TGTGCCAGCAGTTTTAGTCCAAACTATGGCTACACCTTC.

This chain links TRBV7-2 with TRBJ1-3; 8 bases are a match to TRBD1. Looked up from germline, CDR1 is SGHTA and CDR2 is FQGNSA. V was clipped by 1 base and J by 3 bases; unmatched bases: 11. This CDR3 comprises 18 residues. CDR3 in amino acids: CASSLGGTGRSLGNTIYF. In DNA, the CDR3 is TGTGCCAGCAGCTTAGGGGGGACAGGTCGCTCCCTTGGAAACACCATATATTTT.

The chain couples TRBV7-2 to TRBJ1-1, with D perhaps TRBD1 (6 bases). The CDR3 contains 14 residues. Trimming stripped 0 bases from V and 10 bases from J, with 15 bases between. Germline CDR1 SGHTA, CDR2 FQGNSA. CDR3 region: CASSLAGRGFTAFF. The CDR3 DNA sequence: TGTGCCAGCAGCTTAGCGGGTAGGGGGTTCACAGCTTTCTTT.

The rearrangement uses TRBV5-6 and TRBJ1-1; 7 nucleotides align to TRBD1. Germline-derived CDR1 and CDR2 are SGHDT and YYEEEE. The CDR3 is made up of 16 amino acids. With V trimmed by 6 bases and J by 5 bases, 16 bases remained unmatched. For the CDR3, the DNA is TGTGCCAGCACCCGACAGGGTTGGATAAAAGGGACTGAAGCTTTCTTT. Translated, it gives CASTRQGWIKGTEAFF. Looking up the rest from reference TRBV5-6 and TRBJ1-1 gives the full variable domain: DAGVTQSPTHLIKTRGQQVTLRCSPKSGHDTVSWYQQALGQGPQFIFQYYEEEERQRGNFPDRFSGHQFPNYSSELNVNALLLGDSALYLCASTRQGWIKGTEAFFGQGTRLTVV.

V usage is TRBV5-6 and J usage is TRBJ2-3; 13 positions match TRBD2. Germline CDR1 SGHDT, CDR2 YYEEEE. The CDR3 extends over 15 amino acids. J was trimmed by 4 bases and V by 7 bases; bases with no gene match: 6. CDR3 amino acids: CASVLAGGRPDTQYF. In DNA, the CDR3 is TGTGCCAGCGTACTAGCGGGAGGGAGGCCAGATACGCAGTATTTT.

The V and J genes are TRBV24-1 and TRBJ2-3; 8 bases align to TRBD2. CDR3 length: 16 residues. The germline V gene has CDR1 KGHDR and CDR2 SFDVKD. Trimming at V came to 2 bases and at J to 4 bases, leaving 7 bases not matched to a gene. The CDR3 DNA sequence: TGTGCCACCAGTGATTCAGGAAGCGGGGGTCCAGATACGCAGTATTTT. Protein: CATSDSGSGGPDTQYF.

The rearrangement links TRBV7-2 to TRBJ2-5, with D unclear. The CDR3 contains 12 residues. CDR1 and CDR2 from the germline V gene are SGHTA and FQGNSA. V lost 5 bases and J 5 bases, leaving 9 bases between the germline ends. The CDR3 spells CASSAFLETQYF. CDR3 sequence (DNA): TGTGCCAGCAGCGCGTTCTTGGAGACCCAGTACTTC.

The chain joins TRBV5-4 to TRBJ1-2; no definite D call. Deletions cut 7 bases from V and 8 bases from J, with 27 bases between. This CDR3 is 16 amino acids long. Germline V gene data show CDR1 as SGHNT and CDR2 as YYREEE (reference sequence). CDR3 nucleotide sequence: TGTGCCAGCCGCCCTGCGGGATCTCTCGCCCTCCTAGGCTACACCTTC. Translated, it gives CASRPAGSLALLGYTF. Using reference TRBV5-4 and TRBJ1-2 for the parts outside the CDR3, the full variable domain is ETGVTQSPTHLIKTRGQQVTLRCSSQSGHNTVSWYQQALGQGPQFIFQYYREEENGRGNFPPRFSGLQFPNYSSELNVNALELDDSALYLCASRPAGSLALLGYTFGSGTRLTVV.

This clone was detected only once. V usage is TRBV5-1 and J usage is TRBJ2-3; TRBD2 is a possible D gene (5 bases). The CDR3 has 14 amino acids. V shed 1 base and J shed 3 bases, with 9 bases lying between them. Germline CDR1 is SGHRS and CDR2 is YFSETQ. The CDR3 coding sequence is TGCGCCAGCAGCTTGTCGCTAGCAACAGATACGCAGTATTTT. It encodes CASSLSLATDTQYF.

The chain is built from TRBV19 and TRBJ1-1; 7 bases line up with TRBD1. CDR3 length: 16 amino acids. The germline gives CDR1 LNHDA, CDR2 SQIVND (reference sequence). V gave up 0 bases and J gave up 3 bases; unmatched junction bases: 7. CDR3 protein: CASSIDRRQGHTEAFF. The CDR3, as DNA: TGTGCCAGTAGTATAGATCGCCGACAGGGACACACTGAAGCTTTCTTT.

In DNA, the CDR3 is TGTGCCAGCAAAGGAGCGGGAGCAAGTGAGCAGTTCTTC. Protein: CASKGAGASEQFF. V usage is TRBV18 and J usage is TRBJ2-1, with TRBD2 identical over 8 bases. Germline-derived CDR1 and CDR2 are KGHSH and LQKENI. This CDR3 spans 13 amino acids. V lost 8 bases to trimming and J lost 9 bases; unmatched junction nucleotides: 9.

The chain recombines TRBV29-1 with TRBJ1-2; no clear D gene. Germline CDR1 SQVTM, CDR2 ANQGSEA. The CDR3 loop spans 11 amino acids. The CDR3 nucleotides read TGCAGTGGTGGAGGAGACGTTGGCTACACCTTC. It is translated as CSGGGDVGYTF.

V gene TRBV11-2 combines with J gene TRBJ2-1; maybe TRBD1 (6 bases). Trimming left V 4 bases short and J 15 bases short, with 28 bases between. Germline V gene data show CDR1 as SGHAT and CDR2 as FQNNGV. CDR3 length: 16 residues. CDR3 protein: CASSSEGRGPTLGGFF. The CDR3 DNA follows: TGTGCCAGCAGCTCCGAAGGCAGGGGTCCGACCCTCGGCGGGTTCTTC.

This clone turned up a few times. This chain uses TRBV6-4 with TRBJ2-1; 7 bases are shared with TRBD2. The V segment lost 5 bases and the J segment 8 bases; nucleotides outside the gene matches: 6. The germline CDR1 and CDR2 sequences are MRHNA and SNTAGT. The CDR3 loop spans 13 amino acids. CDR3 sequence (DNA): TGTGCCAGCAGTCTCGAGGGAGGGCATGAGCAGTTCTTC. Translated, it gives CASSLEGGHEQFF.

This rearrangement joins TRBV24-1 to TRBJ2-2, with TRBD2 matching over 10 bases. After removal of 4 bases from V and 6 bases from J, the junction contained 7 bases not matched to a gene. CDR1 KGHDR and CDR2 SFDVKD come from the germline V gene. This CDR3 has 16 residues. The CDR3 here is CATSEAGGPSAGELFF. CDR3 bases: TGTGCCACCAGTGAAGCGGGAGGGCCAAGCGCCGGGGAGCTGTTTTTT.

The V call is TRBV5-1, the J call TRBJ1-1; the D gene is possibly TRBD1 (5 bases). There are 13 residues in the CDR3. Looked up from germline, CDR1 is SGHRS and CDR2 is YFSETQ. With 3 bases removed from V and 6 bases from J, the gap between germline ends came to 12 bases. CDR3 nucleotide sequence: TGCGCCAGCAGCTGGGGCAGGGCCTCTGAAGCTTTCTTT. It yields the protein CASSWGRASEAFF. The full variable domain, rest sourced from reference TRBV5-1 and TRBJ1-1, is KAGVTQTPRYLIKTRGQQVTLSCSPISGHRSVSWYQQTPGQGLQFLFEYFSETQRNKGNFPGRFSGRQFSNSRSEMNVSTLELGDSALYLCASSWGRASEAFFGQGTRLTVV.

The chain couples TRBV6-5 to TRBJ2-3; possibly TRBD1 for D (6 bases). With 1 base removed from V and 0 bases from J, the gap between germline ends came to 8 bases. The CDR3 has 15 amino acids. Germline values: CDR1 MNHEY, CDR2 SVGAGI. The CDR3 is CASSYYRVSTDTQYF. The CDR3 DNA is TGTGCCAGCAGTTACTACAGGGTTAGCACAGATACGCAGTATTTT.

This clone was recorded once. V is TRBV11-3 and J is TRBJ1-4; 8 bases agree with TRBD1. J gave up 8 bases and V 5 bases, and 4 bases lay outside the gene matches. CDR3 length: 13 amino acids. Germline V gene lookup returns CDR1 SGHNT and CDR2 YENEEA. For the CDR3, the DNA is TGTGCCAGCAGCCCAGGGGGCCGGGAAAAACTGTTTTTT. Amino acid sequence: CASSPGGREKLFF.